One and the same sample provided the 16 T cell receptor beta chains below, sequenced in a study of blood T cell repertoires in COVID-19. Assay used: immunoSEQ multiplex PCR; TCRdb lists only in-frame clones, some missing. The sample yields about 64,000 clones, more than 70% seen once. What was sequenced was peripheral blood. The source of these receptors is a man in his 70s with acute or convalescent COVID-19.

The chain has TRBV11-3 and TRBJ2-5; tentative D call: TRBD1 (7 bases). CDR3 length: 15 amino acids. V lost 1 base and J lost 4, with 13 bases in between. Germline-derived CDR1 and CDR2 are SGHNT and YENEEA. CDR3 in amino acids: CASSLGAGGRETQYF. CDR3 in DNA: TGTGCCAGCAGCTTAGGGGCAGGGGGGCGAGAGACCCAGTACTTC. The full variable domain, with the rest looked up from reference TRBV11-3 and TRBJ2-5, is EAGVVQSPRYKIIEKKQPVAFWCNPISGHNTLYWYLQNLGQGPELLIRYENEEAVDDSQLPKDRFSAERLKGVDSTLKIQPAELGDSAVYLCASSLGAGGRETQYFGPGTRLLVL.

The chain combines TRBV27 with TRBJ2-1; D is unclear. V lost 2 bases and J 1 base, leaving 6 bases between the germline ends. Germline CDR1 and CDR2: MNHEY and SMNVEV (reference sequence). This CDR3 spans 14 amino acids. CDR3 region: CASSLKRSYNEQFF. The CDR3 coding sequence is TGTGCCAGCAGTTTAAAGCGATCCTACAATGAGCAGTTCTTC.

V gene TRBV7-2 combines with J gene TRBJ2-1; 10 bases line up with TRBD2. The CDR3 is 15 residues long. J gave up 8 bases and V 1 base, and 5 bases lay outside the gene matches. Germline loops: CDR1 SGHTA, CDR2 FQGNSA. The CDR3 DNA sequence: TGTGCCAGCAGCTTAGAGCGGGGGGGCCCCTATGAGCAGTTCTTC. It translates to CASSLERGGPYEQFF.

The chain links TRBV5-1 to TRBJ2-7; 8 positions match TRBD1. This CDR3 contains 16 residues. The germline CDR1 and CDR2 sequences are SGHRS and YFSETQ. V was pared by 2 bases and J by 3 bases, with 10 bases of the junction left unmatched. The CDR3 DNA is TGCGCCAGCAGCTTTGGACCGGGACAGGTTTTCTACGAGCAGTACTTC. Protein sequence: CASSFGPGQVFYEQYF.

V and J are TRBV27 and TRBJ1-6, with unresolved D. Germline values: CDR1 MNHEY, CDR2 SMNVEV (reference sequence). This CDR3 contains 16 residues. The V and J ends lost 3 bases and 7 bases respectively, with 16 bases between them. The CDR3 DNA follows: TGTGCCAGCAGTTTCAGAGTTCAAGCGGGAAATTCACCCCTCCACTTT. This codes for CASSFRVQAGNSPLHF.

Many counts were recorded for this clone. This chain connects TRBV6-6 to TRBJ1-2, with 7 bases matching TRBD1. Germline V lookup: CDR1 MNHNY, CDR2 SVGAGI (reference sequence). V lost 6 bases, J lost 8 bases, and 3 bases stayed unmatched. This CDR3 contains 11 residues. The CDR3 region has the DNA TGTGCCAGCAGCGACAGGGCCGGCTACACCTTC. This codes for CASSDRAGYTF.

The chain links TRBV21-1 to TRBJ2-5; TRBD2, the table's D call, was not compared with the DNA. TRBV21-1 is annotated as a pseudogene. The CDR3 is 17 residues long. CDR3: CASSKGGGRGYQETQYF. CDR3 bases: TGTGCCAGCAGCAAAGGAGGGGGGAGGGGTTACCAAGAGACCCAGTACTTC.

V is TRBV6-5 and J is TRBJ1-1; D gene unclear. The CDR3 has 13 residues. The V gene lost 0 bases and the J gene lost 1 base, with 3 bases spanning the gap. Germline CDR1 and CDR2: MNHEY and SVGAGI. CDR3 sequence: CASSYSQNTEAFF. CDR3 nucleotide sequence: TGTGCCAGCAGTTACTCACAGAACACTGAAGCTTTCTTT.

CDR3 nucleotide sequence: TGTGCCAGCGTACACAGGACATCTGGGGCCAACGTCCTGACTTTC. It is translated as CASVHRTSGANVLTF. V and J are TRBV7-2 and TRBJ2-6, with D maybe TRBD1 (5 bases). The CDR3 consists of 15 residues. The V end lost 8 bases, the J end lost 1 base, and 12 bases lay between the germline ends. Germline V gene sequence: CDR1 SGHTA, CDR2 FQGNSA.

The V gene is TRBV19, the J gene TRBJ1-1, with a possible D match to TRBD1 (6 bases). This CDR3 contains 14 residues. Trimming removed 3 bases from V and 4 bases from J, with 12 bases in between. CDR1 LNHDA and CDR2 SQIVND come from the germline V gene (reference sequence). CDR3 in amino acids: CASSMGGGSTEAFF. For the CDR3, the DNA is TGTGCCAGTAGTATGGGAGGGGGGAGCACTGAAGCTTTCTTT.

The chain is built from TRBV15 and TRBJ1-2, with D perhaps TRBD1 (5 bases). Deletions cut 0 bases from V and 3 bases from J, with 8 bases between. CDR1 and CDR2 (germline): LNHNV, YYDKDF (reference sequence). This CDR3 has 14 amino acids. The CDR3 spells CATSRDRAYYGYTF. As DNA, the CDR3 is TGTGCCACCAGCAGAGACAGGGCCTACTATGGCTACACCTTC.

This chain links TRBV12-3 or TRBV12-4 with TRBJ1-2, with 8 bases matching TRBD1. Losses at the gene ends were 4 bases for V and 8 bases for J; bases not matched to a gene: 3. The CDR3 is 12 amino acids. CDR3 nucleotides: TGTGCCAGCAGTTCGACAGGGGACGGCTACACCTTC. Amino acid sequence: CASSSTGDGYTF.

CDR3 in amino acids: CASSYSTTRGSGELFF. The DNA of the CDR3 is TGTGCCAGCAGTTACTCGACAACCAGGGGCTCCGGGGAGCTGTTTTTT. This chain uses TRBV6-5 with TRBJ2-2; D might be TRBD1 (6 bases). CDR3 size: 16 residues. Trimming took 0 bases from V and 6 from J, leaving 14 bases between them. Germline loops: CDR1 MNHEY, CDR2 SVGAGI.

This chain links TRBV5-5 with TRBJ1-4; TRBD1 matches 8 bases. V dropped 1 base and J dropped 3; count of bases not matched to a gene: 11. From germline, CDR1 is SGHKS and CDR2 YYEKEE (reference sequence). This CDR3 has 18 residues. As DNA, the CDR3 is TGTGCCAGCAGCTTGTTGGGTGGCAGGGGGCGTCCTAATGAAAAACTGTTTTTT. This translates into CASSLLGGRGRPNEKLFF.

The chain uses TRBV5-8 and TRBJ1-1; 10 nucleotides line up with TRBD1. This CDR3 contains 17 residues. Germline CDR1 and CDR2: SGHTS and YDEGEE. J was trimmed by 5 bases and V by 3 bases; bases with no gene match: 13. The CDR3 region is CASSSLRTGGRYTEAFF. Here the CDR3 DNA reads TGTGCCAGCAGCTCATTAAGGACAGGGGGAAGATATACTGAAGCTTTCTTT.

The chain recombines TRBV6-2 or TRBV6-3 with TRBJ1-1, with D tentatively TRBD1 (6 bases). The germline V gene encodes CDR1 MNHEY and CDR2 SVGEGT. V dropped 2 bases and J dropped 0 bases, with 19 bases sitting between them. This CDR3 spans 18 amino acids. CDR3 sequence: CASSYDGQTGRVNTEAFF. CDR3 in DNA: TGTGCCAGCAGTTACGACGGACAGACAGGTCGGGTGAACACTGAAGCTTTCTTT.